This is a list of T cell receptor beta chains from one sample in a study of T cell repertoires in cytomegalovirus infection. TCRdb re-called the reads through MiXCR, storing one row per CDR3 protein. The repertoire includes approximately 770,000 distinct CDR3 sequences, almost 30% of them detected once, and 13% sits in the top ten. These TCRs are of unknown antigen specificity. This specimen was cultured CD8+ T cells from PBMCs, taken from culture after CMV antigen stimulation. The receptors here all came from a human donor in good health (CMV status not recorded). Some clones in this sample may be carry-over from other donors' samples. The CDR3 runs from the conserved cysteine through the conserved F or W. A D gene is named only where the DNA matches it firmly. Some rows have no size entry. The others give once, few or many, or a class for an expanded clone.

J gene: TRBJ1-5
D gene: NA
V gene: TRBV28
clone size: NA
CDR3 DNA: TGTGCCAGCAGCCCCGGACTCGTGAGTCAGCCCCAGCATTTT
CDR3 protein: CASSPGLVSQPQHF

J gene: TRBJ1-5
D gene: NA
V gene: TRBV19
clone size: NA
CDR3 DNA: TGTGCCAGTAGTATAGTAGGGTCGGGCAATCAGCCCCAGCATTTT
CDR3 protein: CASSIVGSGNQPQHF

J gene: TRBJ1-5
D gene: NA
V gene: TRBV12-3/TRBV12-4
clone size: NA
CDR3 DNA: TGTGCCAGCAGTTTGGGGGGGGCCCCTAGGGCCCAGCATTTT
CDR3 protein: CASSLGGAPRAQHF

J gene: TRBJ1-4
D gene: NA
V gene: TRBV28
clone size: few
CDR3 DNA: TGTGCCAGCAGTTTAGAGGCAGGGAGGCTAAATGAAAAACTGTTTTTT
CDR3 protein: CASSLEAGRLNEKLFF

J gene: TRBJ1-3
D gene: NA
V gene: TRBV7-4
clone size: NA
CDR3 DNA: TGTGCCAGCAGCCCTTCGAGAGCTGGAAACACCATATATTTT
CDR3 protein: CASSPSRAGNTIYF

J gene: TRBJ2-1
D gene: NA
V gene: TRBV7-2
clone size: many
CDR3 DNA: TGTGCCAGCAGCTTAGTAGGGGAATACTCCTACAATGAGCAGTTCTTC
CDR3 protein: CASSLVGEYSYNEQFF

J gene: TRBJ2-2
D gene: NA
V gene: TRBV29-1
clone size: medium-sized
CDR3 DNA: TGCAGCGTATTGGGTTTCAACACCGGGGAGCTGTTTTTT
CDR3 protein: CSVLGFNTGELFF

J gene: TRBJ1-2
D gene: NA
V gene: TRBV27
clone size: NA
CDR3 DNA: TGTGCCAGCACCGGGGGAGAGGAAAACTATGGCTACATCTTC
CDR3 protein: CASTGGEENYGYIF

J gene: TRBJ2-4
D gene: NA
V gene: TRBV7-2
clone size: few
CDR3 DNA: TGTGCCAGCAGCTTAGATCTGGGCGAGGACATTCAGTACTTC
CDR3 protein: CASSLDLGEDIQYF

J gene: TRBJ1-6
D gene: NA
V gene: TRBV11-2
clone size: few
CDR3 DNA: TGTGCCAGCAGCTTAGGACTGAGCTCCTATAATTCACCCCTCCACTTT
CDR3 protein: CASSLGLSSYNSPLHF

J gene: TRBJ2-3
D gene: TRBD2
V gene: TRBV9
clone size: NA
CDR3 DNA: TGTGCCAGCAGCGTCGTATGGACTAGCGGGGATCCAGATACGCAGTATTTT
CDR3 protein: CASSVVWTSGDPDTQYF

J gene: TRBJ1-2
D gene: NA
V gene: TRBV9
clone size: NA
CDR3 DNA: TGTGCCAGCAGCCCCCAAGGTGGCTACACCTTC
CDR3 protein: CASSPQGGYTF

J gene: TRBJ2-2
D gene: TRBD1
V gene: TRBV5-4
clone size: few
CDR3 DNA: TGTGCCAGCAGCTTGCAGGGGGAGTACACCGGGGAGCTGTTTTTT
CDR3 protein: CASSLQGEYTGELFF

J gene: TRBJ2-1
D gene: TRBD2
V gene: TRBV25-1
clone size: NA
CDR3 DNA: TGTGCCAGCAGTGAGACTAGCGGGGGGAATGGGGAGGAGCAGTTCTTC
CDR3 protein: CASSETSGGNGEEQFF

J gene: TRBJ1-5
D gene: NA
V gene: TRBV6-1
clone size: few
CDR3 DNA: TGTGCCAGCAGTGAAGTGGAATATCAGCCCCAGCATTTT
CDR3 protein: CASSEVEYQPQHF

J gene: TRBJ1-2
D gene: NA
V gene: TRBV20-1
clone size: few
CDR3 DNA: TGCAGTGCTAGAGAGACAGACAGGAACTATGGCTACACCTTC
CDR3 protein: CSARETDRNYGYTF

J gene: TRBJ2-1
D gene: NA
V gene: TRBV4-1
clone size: NA
CDR3 DNA: TGCGCCAGCAGCCAATTACCAGACAATGAGCAGTTCTTC
CDR3 protein: CASSQLPDNEQFF

J gene: TRBJ2-7
D gene: NA
V gene: TRBV12-3/TRBV12-4
clone size: NA
CDR3 DNA: TGTGCCAGCAGTTTCGGGTACTCCTACGAGCAGTACTTC
CDR3 protein: CASSFGYSYEQYF

J gene: TRBJ2-2
D gene: TRBD2
V gene: TRBV7-6
clone size: NA
CDR3 DNA: TGTGCCAGCAGTAGAAGCGGGGGACTCACCGGGGAGCTGTTTTTT
CDR3 protein: CASSRSGGLTGELFF

J gene: TRBJ1-1
D gene: NA
V gene: TRBV27
clone size: few
CDR3 DNA: TGTGCCAGCAGTTTCGGGGCGGGTATGAACACTGAAGCTTTCTTT
CDR3 protein: CASSFGAGMNTEAFF

J gene: TRBJ2-1
D gene: TRBD2
V gene: TRBV7-3
clone size: NA
CDR3 DNA: TGTGCCAGCAGCTTTCAGCGGGGGGGTTACAATGAGCAGTTCTTC
CDR3 protein: CASSFQRGGYNEQFF

J gene: TRBJ1-1
D gene: NA
V gene: TRBV7-9
clone size: few
CDR3 DNA: TGTGCCAGCAACCCTTTAGGAGGGTTCGTTGAAGCTTTCTTT
CDR3 protein: CASNPLGGFVEAFF

J gene: TRBJ2-7
D gene: TRBD2
V gene: TRBV27
clone size: few
CDR3 DNA: TGTGCCAGCAGTTTATCCTCGGGGGGAAACGAGCAGTACTTC
CDR3 protein: CASSLSSGGNEQYF

J gene: TRBJ1-1
D gene: NA
V gene: TRBV7-9
clone size: NA
CDR3 DNA: TGTGCCAGCAGTCAAAATCAGGGACTCCTTTGGGACACTGAAGCTTTCTTT
CDR3 protein: CASSQNQGLLWDTEAFF

J gene: TRBJ2-1
D gene: NA
V gene: TRBV6-2/TRBV6-3
clone size: NA
CDR3 DNA: TGTGCCAGCAGTTGGCTTTTAGGTAGAGGTGAGCAGTTCTTC
CDR3 protein: CASSWLLGRGEQFF

J gene: TRBJ2-1
D gene: TRBD1
V gene: TRBV10-3
clone size: few
CDR3 DNA: TGTGCCATCAGTGAGTCGGGGGACAGGGGTGGTGAGCAGTTCTTC
CDR3 protein: CAISESGDRGGEQFF

J gene: TRBJ2-2
D gene: TRBD2
V gene: TRBV6-2/TRBV6-3
clone size: NA
CDR3 DNA: TGTGCCAGCGGCGAAGCCCTCATACTAGCGGGGGGCGCCAACACCGGGGAGCTGTTTTTT
CDR3 protein: CASGEALILAGGANTGELFF

J gene: TRBJ2-7
D gene: TRBD1
V gene: TRBV2
clone size: NA
CDR3 DNA: TGTGCCAGCAGTGAAGGAAGACAGGGGCTCCACGAGCAGTACTTC
CDR3 protein: CASSEGRQGLHEQYF

J gene: TRBJ2-3
D gene: NA
V gene: TRBV6-2/TRBV6-3
clone size: NA
CDR3 DNA: TGTGCCAGCAGTTCTAGGTCGGCAGATACGCAGTATTTT
CDR3 protein: CASSSRSADTQYF

J gene: TRBJ1-2
D gene: NA
V gene: TRBV12-3/TRBV12-4
clone size: many
CDR3 DNA: TGTGCCAGCAGTTTTAGCGGTTCTAACTATGGCTACACCTTC
CDR3 protein: CASSFSGSNYGYTF

J gene: TRBJ1-2
D gene: NA
V gene: TRBV20-1
clone size: once
CDR3 DNA: TGCAGTGCTAGATCGAGGGACGTCGGAACCTTCTATGGCTACACCTTC
CDR3 protein: CSARSRDVGTFYGYTF

J gene: TRBJ2-3
D gene: NA
V gene: TRBV27
clone size: NA
CDR3 DNA: TGTGCCAGCAGTCCAAACCCGCGCACAGATACGCAGTATTTT
CDR3 protein: CASSPNPRTDTQYF

J gene: TRBJ2-7
D gene: NA
V gene: TRBV7-8
clone size: many
CDR3 DNA: TGTGCCAGCAGCCCCTCCGACTACGAGCAGTACTTC
CDR3 protein: CASSPSDYEQYF

J gene: TRBJ1-5
D gene: TRBD1
V gene: TRBV6-1
clone size: many
CDR3 DNA: TGTGCCAGCAGTCCAACAGGGGTCAATCAGCCCCAGCATTTT
CDR3 protein: CASSPTGVNQPQHF

J gene: TRBJ2-3
D gene: TRBD1
V gene: TRBV27
clone size: few
CDR3 DNA: TGTGCCAGCACCGAGAGGGGGCTGGATACGCAGTATTTT
CDR3 protein: CASTERGLDTQYF

J gene: TRBJ2-5
D gene: TRBD2
V gene: TRBV27
clone size: NA
CDR3 DNA: TGTGCCAGCGGCTCCCTAGCGGGGGGGCCTGTAGGGATCCCTCCCCAAGAGACCCAGTACTTC
CDR3 protein: CASGSLAGGPVGIPPQETQYF

J gene: TRBJ1-3
D gene: NA
V gene: TRBV3-1
clone size: NA
CDR3 DNA: TGTGCCAGCAGCCAAGGAAGGGGCCCAACTGGAAACACCATATATTTT
CDR3 protein: CASSQGRGPTGNTIYF

J gene: TRBJ2-3
D gene: NA
V gene: TRBV6-6
clone size: NA
CDR3 DNA: TGTGCCAGCAGTTACCTCCCCAGTCGAGGTAGCACAGATACGCAGTATTTT
CDR3 protein: CASSYLPSRGSTDTQYF